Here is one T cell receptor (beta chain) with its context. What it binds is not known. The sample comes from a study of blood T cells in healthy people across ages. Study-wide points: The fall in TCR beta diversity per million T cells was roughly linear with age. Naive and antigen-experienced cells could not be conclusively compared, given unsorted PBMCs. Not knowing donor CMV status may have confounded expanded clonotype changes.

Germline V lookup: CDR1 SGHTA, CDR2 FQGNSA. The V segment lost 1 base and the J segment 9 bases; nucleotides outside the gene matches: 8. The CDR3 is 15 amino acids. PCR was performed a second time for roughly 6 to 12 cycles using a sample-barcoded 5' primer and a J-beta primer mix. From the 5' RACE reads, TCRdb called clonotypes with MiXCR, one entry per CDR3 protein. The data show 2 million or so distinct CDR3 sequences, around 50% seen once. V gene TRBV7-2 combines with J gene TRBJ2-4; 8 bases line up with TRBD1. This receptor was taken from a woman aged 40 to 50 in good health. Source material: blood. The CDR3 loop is CASSLGGTGLSIQYF. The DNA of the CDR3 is TGTGCCAGCAGCTTAGGGGGGACAGGTCTTAGCATTCAGTACTTC.